Listed below are T cell receptor beta chains from one sample, sequenced in a study of identical twins. MiXCR, run by TCRdb on the 5' RACE reads, gives a single entry per CDR3 protein. The data contain approximately 630,000 distinct CDR3 sequences, 7.1% of them singletons. The data also belong to a second study, concerning yellow fever vaccine responses in identical twins.

The sample comprised PBMCs. The receptors stem from a woman aged 18-29 years in good health. The CDR3 runs from the conserved cysteine through the conserved F or W.

TRBV5-5	TRBJ2-4	CASSFVWRVVENIQYF
TRBV7-9	TRBJ1-2	CASSSRTGFGYTF
TRBV20-1	TRBJ2-7	CSARTTSGYEQYF
TRBV7-3	TRBJ2-1	CASSPLGVDEQFF
TRBV28	TRBJ2-7	CASENGDRGSYEQYF
TRBV7-8	TRBJ2-7	CASSFPGLAGGPYEQYF
TRBV20-1	TRBJ2-5	CSARATSGGEETQYF
TRBV7-2	TRBJ2-2	CASSPGPGQGSGELFF
TRBV2	TRBJ2-7	CATQHAYEQYF
TRBV5-1	TRBJ2-5	CASSLEGTGETQYF
TRBV21-1	TRBJ2-5	CASSSRKGPLRETQYF
TRBV5-5	TRBJ1-4	CASSPYTGEKLFF
TRBV4-1	TRBJ2-1	CASSPSGRVYNEQFF
TRBV7-2	TRBJ1-2	CASTIRTANYGYTF
TRBV14	TRBJ2-3	CASSQASTDTQYF
TRBV27	TRBJ2-7	CASSPRGGSSPTYEQYF
TRBV4-1	TRBJ2-2	CASSQGRAGGVGGELFF
TRBV7-9	TRBJ2-2	CASSQMGQPLTGELFF
TRBV29-1	TRBJ2-3	CSVEGRPSTDTQYF
TRBV5-5	TRBJ1-1	CASREKGVSAEAFF
TRBV12-3/TRBV12-4	TRBJ1-5	CASSPGQINQPQHF
TRBV11-2	TRBJ1-4	CASSFGGPNEKLFF
TRBV4-1	TRBJ2-7	CASSQSKGVIVGGSYEQYF
TRBV28	TRBJ2-5	CASTRGPETQYF
TRBV7-9	TRBJ2-4	CASSLTQGFAKNIQYF
TRBV9	TRBJ2-7	CAIDTPSGSSRLRKEQYF
TRBV20-1	TRBJ2-3	CSLVASGRDTQYF
TRBV9	TRBJ2-5	CASSVGLGGEEQETQYF
TRBV3-1	TRBJ2-7	CASSPILGTPTYEQYF
TRBV5-1	TRBJ2-1	CASSFRLAGEPGGEQFF
TRBV4-1	TRBJ2-1	CASSHPRGGTSGGLGNEQFF
TRBV27	TRBJ2-5	CASSLYPNQETQYF
TRBV2	TRBJ2-1	CASRAWDLNEQFF
TRBV15	TRBJ2-1	CATSRGVGQGGNEQFF
TRBV18	TRBJ2-6	CASSPPYGSGANVLTF
TRBV11-2	TRBJ2-2	CASSLQRRTGELFF
TRBV7-7	TRBJ2-1	CASSPSLAGGVNEQFF
TRBV29-1	TRBJ2-3	CSVEEVDTQYF
TRBV7-6	TRBJ2-1	CASSLNVYNEQFF
TRBV6-5	TRBJ2-7	CASSYSGPYEQYF
TRBV24-1	TRBJ1-5	CATSDDHQPQHF
TRBV11-2	TRBJ2-1	CASSSPFRGLWEQFF
TRBV5-1	TRBJ2-2	CASSLAPSANTGELFF
TRBV7-9	TRBJ2-3	CASIWAGDHTDTQYF
TRBV6-1	TRBJ2-5	CASSSPYQETQYF
TRBV20-1	TRBJ1-1	CSARGGVLNTEAFF